This TCR beta chain was captured by sequencing in a study of Ad26.COV2.S vaccination and SARS-CoV-2 variants. In the study overall: Donor joined the COV1001 Ad26.COV2.S trial arm. Ad26.COV2.S, an intramuscular injection, was given once or twice 56 days apart. Study findings and constraints: Among vaccine recipients, spike-specific TCR breadth exceeded that of placebo recipients.

As to treatment: 15 to 20 received Ad26.COV2.S at low or high dose, single or two shots; about 5 received placebo; per-sample allocation not given. The samples were gathered on day 63 after the first injection of vaccine or placebo. Vaccination employed an Ad26 vector expressing the Wuhan-strain SARS-CoV-2 spike. With regard to this clone: Its antigen is unknown.

Germline CDR1 reads SGHVS; CDR2 reads FNYEAQ. Trimming removed 1 base at V and 4 bases at J, with 11 bases between. This CDR3 region has 15 residues. Only in-frame clones appear in the TCRdb table, and some are missing; sequencing was by immunoSEQ multiplex PCR. The profile covers around 400,000 clones, with approximately 92% appearing a single time and 12% taken by the ten largest. This sequence was found in a person aged 18-60 years who received the Ad26.COV2.S COVID-19 vaccine or a placebo. The V call is TRBV7-6, the J call TRBJ1-5; D is unclear. The source material was peripheral blood, sampled in a trial of Ad26.COV2.S vaccine versus placebo. CDR3 nucleotides: TGTGCCAGCAGCTTAGGCACCACCAGGAATCAGCCCCAGCATTTT. Its translation: CASSLGTTRNQPQHF. Combining the CDR3 with reference TRBV7-6 and TRBJ1-5 gives the whole variable domain GAGVSQSPRYKVTKRGQDVALRCDPISGHVSLYWYRQALGQGPEFLTYFNYEAQQDKSGLPNDRFSAERPEGSISTLTIQRTEQRDSAMYRCASSLGTTRNQPQHFGDGTRLSIL.